This T cell receptor (beta chain) was obtained from a study of post-analysis software for immune sequencing data. On this clonotype itself: The antigen remains undetermined.

CDR3 length: 15 residues. The germline V and J ends were trimmed by 3 bases and 0 bases, with 15 bases remaining between them. Per germline, CDR1 DFQATT and CDR2 SNEGSKA (reference sequence). Findings and caveats of the study: Patients carried several TRBV segments more frequently than controls did, and TRBV5-6, TRBV5-1 and TRBV20-1 were among them.

The TCR beta cDNA libraries contained unique molecular identifiers. TCRdb ran MiXCR on the PCR reads and lists one entry per CDR3 protein. The sample records 820,000 or so distinct CDR3 sequences, 53% being singletons. Sequencing was performed on blood. This sequence originates from a girl aged 5 to 17 with multiple sclerosis. V and J are TRBV20-1 and TRBJ2-7; TRBD1 might be the D (5 bases). As DNA, the CDR3 is TGCAGTGCTAGGCCCGTCACAGGATCCTCCTACGAGCAGTACTTC. Its translation is CSARPVTGSSYEQYF.